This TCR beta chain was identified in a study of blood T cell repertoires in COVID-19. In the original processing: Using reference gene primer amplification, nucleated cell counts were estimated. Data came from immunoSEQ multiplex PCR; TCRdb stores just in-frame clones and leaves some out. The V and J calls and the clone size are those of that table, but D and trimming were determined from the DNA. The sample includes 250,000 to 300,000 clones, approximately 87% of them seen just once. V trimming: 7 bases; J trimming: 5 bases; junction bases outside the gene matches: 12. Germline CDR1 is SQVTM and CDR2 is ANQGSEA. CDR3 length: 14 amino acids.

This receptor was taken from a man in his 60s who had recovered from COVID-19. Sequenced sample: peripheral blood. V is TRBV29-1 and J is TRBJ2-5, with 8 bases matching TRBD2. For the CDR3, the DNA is TGCAGCGCAACCCCCGCGGGGGGCCGGGAGACCCAGTACTTC. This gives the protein CSATPAGGRETQYF.